The rows below give T cell receptor beta chains drawn from one sample of a study of blood T cell repertoires in COVID-19. Sequencing used immunoSEQ multiplex PCR; TCRdb keeps in-frame clones, though not all of them. The sample carries about 250,000 clones, around 89% recorded once. Sequenced sample: peripheral blood. The receptor set was obtained from a woman aged 60-75 years with COVID-19, enrolled during active disease. Each CDR3 is given with its conserved first and last residue. The order of the fields is clone size, V gene, J gene, D gene, CDR3 protein, CDR3 DNA. The D gene is left open where the match is weak. Clone size is stated in some rows and not others, as once, few, many or a class when expanded.

NA	TRBV5-1	TRBJ1-2	NA	CASRDSLRKEHGYTF	TGCGCCAGCAGAGACAGTCTAAGAAAAGAACATGGCTACACCTTC
NA	TRBV14	TRBJ1-3	NA	CASSPTGAWSGNTIYF	TGTGCCAGCAGCCCAACGGGAGCATGGTCTGGAAACACCATATATTTT
NA	TRBV6-4	TRBJ1-1	NA	CASSDSNRWGRLNTEAFF	TGTGCCAGCAGTGACTCGAATCGTTGGGGCAGGTTGAACACTGAAGCTTTCTTT
NA	TRBV27	TRBJ1-2	TRBD1	CASSLQTGGASFGGYTF	TGTGCCAGCAGTCTACAAACAGGGGGCGCGTCTTTCGGTGGCTACACCTTC
NA	TRBV5-4	TRBJ2-1	NA	CASSRPRDTSYNEQFF	TGTGCCAGCAGCCGCCCTCGGGACACCTCTTACAATGAGCAGTTCTTC
NA	TRBV5-1	TRBJ2-7	NA	CASSLVTAGPYEQYF	TGCGCCAGCAGCTTGGTGACGGCGGGGCCCTACGAGCAGTACTTC
NA	TRBV7-3	TRBJ2-3	NA	CASSTRQGGGTDTQYF	TGTGCCAGCAGCACGCGACAGGGAGGAGGCACAGATACGCAGTATTTT
NA	TRBV11-2	TRBJ1-1	NA	CASQTGPTEAFF	TGTGCCAGCCAAACAGGACCCACTGAAGCTTTCTTT
NA	TRBV13	TRBJ1-2	TRBD1	CASSPYSDRDSYGYTF	TGTGCCAGCAGCCCTTATTCAGACAGGGATTCCTATGGCTACACCTTC
NA	TRBV5-1	TRBJ2-1	TRBD2	CASRLTSGGHEQFF	TGCGCCAGCAGATTGACTAGCGGGGGGCATGAGCAGTTCTTC
NA	TRBV19	TRBJ1-4	TRBD1	CASSTGQGRAEKLFF	TGTGCCAGTAGTACCGGACAGGGGCGGGCTGAAAAACTGTTTTTT
NA	TRBV18	TRBJ2-4	NA	CASSPLGQRTLAKNIQYF	TGTGCCAGCTCACCACTCGGACAGAGGACACTAGCCAAAAACATTCAGTACTTC
NA	TRBV6-2/TRBV6-3	TRBJ1-2	NA	CASSYGGHGYTF	TGTGCCAGCAGTTACGGAGGACATGGCTACACCTTC
NA	TRBV7-9	TRBJ1-5	NA	CASSLELASPQHF	TGTGCCAGCAGCTTAGAACTCGCTTCTCCCCAGCATTTT
NA	TRBV15	TRBJ1-5	TRBD1	CATSSVGQGRTVSNQPQHF	TGTGCCACCAGCAGCGTAGGACAGGGAAGAACTGTTAGCAATCAGCCCCAGCATTTT
once	TRBV19	TRBJ2-7	TRBD1	CASSISRGQGYEQYF	TGTGCCAGTAGTATATCACGGGGACAGGGCTACGAGCAGTACTTC
NA	TRBV13	TRBJ2-3	NA	CASSLQGRDTQYF	TGTGCCAGCAGCTTACAGGGTAGAGATACGCAGTATTTT
NA	TRBV5-1	TRBJ1-2	NA	CASSPKGGDYGYTF	TGCGCCAGCAGCCCCAAGGGGGGGGACTATGGCTACACCTTC
NA	TRBV7-2	TRBJ2-7	TRBD1	CASSLKGQSSYEQYF	TGTGCCAGCAGCCTTAAGGGACAGAGCTCCTACGAGCAGTACTTC
NA	TRBV4-2	TRBJ2-1	NA	CASSQPHASSYNEQFF	TGTGCCAGCAGCCAGCCCCACGCGAGCTCCTACAATGAGCAGTTCTTC
NA	TRBV9	TRBJ1-4	NA	CASSVTGGAGKLFF	TGTGCCAGCAGCGTAACCGGAGGGGCAGGCAAACTGTTTTTT
once	TRBV6-6	TRBJ2-1	NA	CASSLQQSSYNEQFF	TGTGCCAGCAGTTTACAGCAGAGCTCCTACAATGAGCAGTTCTTC
NA	TRBV7-2	TRBJ1-3	NA	CASRDRRSSGNTIYF	TGTGCCAGCAGAGACAGGAGGAGCTCTGGAAACACCATATATTTT
NA	TRBV7-9	TRBJ2-3	TRBD2	CASSLLAGGTDTQYF	TGTGCCAGCAGCTTACTAGCGGGGGGAACAGATACGCAGTATTTT
NA	TRBV30	TRBJ1-1	NA	CAWSVPARANEAFF	TGTGCCTGGAGTGTACCCGCCAGGGCTAATGAAGCTTTCTTT
NA	TRBV10-2	TRBJ1-4	NA	CASSPLRGGIGEKLFF	TGCGCCAGCAGCCCTCTACGGGGGGGCATAGGTGAAAAACTGTTTTTT
NA	TRBV7-2	TRBJ2-1	NA	CASSPKGEIGYNEQFF	TGTGCCAGCAGCCCCAAGGGGGAGATAGGTTACAATGAGCAGTTCTTC
NA	TRBV7-6	TRBJ2-5	TRBD1	CASSLEVGQGARETQYF	TGTGCCAGCAGTCTAGAGGTGGGCCAGGGGGCCCGAGAGACCCAGTACTTC
NA	TRBV18	TRBJ1-6	TRBD1	CASSRPGQGAGSPLHF	TGTGCCAGCTCACGTCCGGGACAGGGGGCAGGGTCACCCCTCCACTTT
NA	TRBV5-1	TRBJ2-2	NA	CASSPGQFSGELFF	TGCGCCAGCAGCCCCGGACAGTTTTCCGGGGAGCTGTTTTTT
NA	TRBV25-1	TRBJ1-6	TRBD1	CASSLQGPSYNSPLHF	TGTGCCAGCAGTTTACAGGGGCCCTCCTATAATTCACCCCTCCACTTT
NA	TRBV18	TRBJ1-2	NA	CASSKRGGERNYGYTF	TGTGCCAGCTCGAAACGCGGCGGGGAAAGGAACTATGGCTACACCTTC
NA	TRBV7-9	TRBJ1-1	NA	CASSLGPTEAFF	TGTGCCAGCAGCTTGGGGCCTACTGAAGCTTTCTTT
NA	TRBV6-1	TRBJ2-5	TRBD2	CASSEAWDSGGSETQYF	TGTGCCAGCAGTGAAGCGTGGGATAGCGGGGGGTCAGAGACCCAGTACTTC
NA	TRBV6-1	TRBJ1-2	NA	CASSEHSNYGYTF	TGTGCCAGCAGTGAACATAGTAACTATGGCTACACCTTC
NA	TRBV24-1	TRBJ2-3	NA	CATSDQQGADTQYF	TGTGCCACCAGTGATCAACAGGGAGCAGATACGCAGTATTTT
once	TRBV6-2/TRBV6-3	TRBJ1-1	TRBD1	CASSRVQGGLNTEAFF	TGTGCCAGCAGCCGGGTACAGGGGGGGTTGAACACTGAAGCTTTCTTT
NA	TRBV11-2	TRBJ2-2	NA	CASSLGLETGELFF	TGTGCCAGCAGCTTAGGACTAGAAACCGGGGAGCTGTTTTTT
NA	TRBV6-2/TRBV6-3	TRBJ1-2	NA	CASSDRRTNYGYTF	TGTGCCAGCAGCGACAGGAGGACTAACTATGGCTACACCTTC
few	TRBV30	TRBJ1-2	TRBD1	CAWSLAGGQNYGYTF	TGTGCCTGGAGTCTGGCCGGGGGACAGAACTATGGCTACACCTTC